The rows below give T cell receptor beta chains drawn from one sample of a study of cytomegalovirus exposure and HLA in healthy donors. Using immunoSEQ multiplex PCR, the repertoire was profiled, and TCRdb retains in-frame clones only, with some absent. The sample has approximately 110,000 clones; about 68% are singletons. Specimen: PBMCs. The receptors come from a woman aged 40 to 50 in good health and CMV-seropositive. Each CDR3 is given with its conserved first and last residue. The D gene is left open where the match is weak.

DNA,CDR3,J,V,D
TGTGCCAGCAGCGTAGGGACAGCCGACAATGAGCAGTTCTTC,CASSVGTADNEQFF,TRBJ2-1,TRBV9,.
TGTGCCAGTGGGGCGCTCCTACATAAGACTGAAGCTTTCTTT,CASGALLHKTEAFF,TRBJ1-1,TRBV19,.
TGTGCCAGCACCAAACGACTTGTGAGCTCCTACAATGAGCAGTTCTTC,CASTKRLVSSYNEQFF,TRBJ2-1,TRBV5-4,.
TGCGCCAGCAGCGGGGGACAGGCCTCTGGAAACACCATATATTTT,CASSGGQASGNTIYF,TRBJ1-3,TRBV5-1,TRBD1
TGTGCCACCAGCAGGAGGGGGCAGAGCAATTCACCCCTCCACTTT,CATSRRGQSNSPLHF,TRBJ1-6,TRBV15,TRBD1
TGCGCCAGCAGCTTGGCTCTAGCGGACTACGAGCAGTACTTC,CASSLALADYEQYF,TRBJ2-7,TRBV5-1,TRBD2
TGTGCCAGCAGCGTCGGACAGGTTAACGGCTACACCTTC,CASSVGQVNGYTF,TRBJ1-2,TRBV14,TRBD1
TGTGCCAGCAGTGGATGGCGAAAGGGGATTGAAAAACTGTTTTTT,CASSGWRKGIEKLFF,TRBJ1-4,TRBV6-1,.
TGTGCCAGCAGCAAAGTGGGGACAGGGGATGGCTACACCTTC,CASSKVGTGDGYTF,TRBJ1-2,TRBV21-1,.
TGTGCCAGCAGGGCTTGGGGCAGAGCTTATGAAAAACTGTTTTTT,CASRAWGRAYEKLFF,TRBJ1-4,TRBV7-2,.
TGTGCCAGCAGACCAGGGGGATCTAACTATGGCTACACCTTC,CASRPGGSNYGYTF,TRBJ1-2,TRBV2,TRBD1
TGTGCCATCAACAGGGGATTCTTT,CAINRGFF,TRBJ1-1,TRBV2,TRBD1
TGTGCCAGCAGCCTCTCCGGGACAGGGGGTGCCTACGAGCAGTACTTC,CASSLSGTGGAYEQYF,TRBJ2-7,TRBV7-3,TRBD1
TGTGCCAGCAGCTTAGCCTGGCGGTGGCAGCAAAACACCGGGGAGCTGTTTTTT,CASSLAWRWQQNTGELFF,TRBJ2-2,TRBV11-1,.
TGTGCCAGCAAATTAACGGGGGGACCCCTCCACTTT,CASKLTGGPLHF,TRBJ1-6,TRBV6-6,.
TGTGCCAGCAGTTTCAACCCGGGGGGCGGCTATGGCTACACCTTC,CASSFNPGGGYGYTF,TRBJ1-2,TRBV27,.
TGTGCCAGCAGCGTAGCTGGGACTACTTACTACGAGCAGTACTTC,CASSVAGTTYYEQYF,TRBJ2-7,TRBV9,TRBD2